This TCR beta chain appears in the sequencing data of a study of T cell repertoires in cytomegalovirus infection. Overall study: Matching HLA type, along with CMV infection, was indicated by public TCR beta signatures. Regarding the study as a whole: Totalled public TCR beta family frequency picked out people who carried CMV plus the relevant HLA. CMV-specific TCR beta clonotypes restricted by HLA-C were the ones dominating the ex vivo response.

TCRdb passed the reads through MiXCR, listing each CDR3 protein once. The sample yields approximately 240,000 distinct CDR3 sequences, 9% to 15% seen once. This clonotype was observed many times. Its antigen is unknown. This CDR3 spans 17 amino acids. In germline, CDR1 is MNHEY, CDR2 SVGEGT. V lost 5 bases and J lost 0, with 14 bases in between. The source of this sequence is a human donor in good health (CMV status not recorded). Some clones in this sample may be carry-over from other donors' samples. The V gene is TRBV6-2 or TRBV6-3, the J gene TRBJ2-6; perhaps TRBD1 as D (5 bases). The sequenced sample was PBMCs. The CDR3 sequence: CASSTVHRSSGANVLTF. For the CDR3, the DNA is TGTGCCAGCAGTACGGTCCACAGGAGCTCTGGGGCCAACGTCCTGACTTTC.